This T cell receptor (beta chain) was sequenced in a study of blood T cell repertoires in COVID-19. Data came from immunoSEQ multiplex PCR; TCRdb stores just in-frame clones and leaves some out. The top ten clones hold roughly 13% of a sample with about 170,000 clones, more than 70% of them seen once. Germline lookup yields CDR1 LNHDA and CDR2 SQIVND (reference sequence). The CDR3 has 17 residues. V was trimmed by 4 bases and J by 3 bases, leaving 16 bases between them. The J gene is TRBJ1-6, the V gene TRBV19, with D possibly matching TRBD1 (6 bases). The TCR originated in a man between 18 and 29 years old with active or convalescent COVID-19. What was sequenced was peripheral blood. CDR3 bases: TGTGCCAGTAGTACCCCGCCTGGACAGTACTATAATTCACCCCTCCACTTT. Protein product: CASSTPPGQYYNSPLHF. Full variable domain (missing parts from reference TRBV19 and TRBJ1-6): DGGITQSPKYLFRKEGQNVTLSCEQNLNHDAMYWYRQDPGQGLRLIYYSQIVNDFQKGDIAEGYSVSREKKESFPLTVTSAQKNPTAFYLCASSTPPGQYYNSPLHFGNGTRLTVT.